These 19 T cell receptor beta chains share one sample of origin, sequenced in a study of shared clonotypes between healthy human individuals (dated by TCRdb to 2018 to 2020). The receptor library was made with the immunoSEQ multiplex PCR assay. The table was pulled from immuneACCESS by TCRdb, which kept in-frame rearrangements only. Such tables lose some clones; where checked, under half of the loss comes from unresolved V genes, and the rest has no known cause. Within this sample are 2 million to 2.5 million clones, with approximately 95% of them counted one time only. Together, the top ten hold about 0.37% of the sample. The sequenced material came from naive CD4+ T cells from PBMCs. Taken with the paper, the label for cell subset or site translates to: CD45RA+ positively selected. These receptors were obtained from a man between 18 and 35 years old in good health. Some clones in this sample may be carry-over from other donors' samples.

For this clone: This sample also contains other DNA sequences that code for the same CDR3. The chain's CDR3 is CASSVESTDTQYF. In DNA form, the CDR3 reads TGTGCCAGCAGTGTCGAGAGCACAGATACGCAGTATTTT. The chain uses TRBV2 and TRBJ2-3; D not certain. The CDR3 runs to 13 residues. Germline values: CDR1 SNHLY, CDR2 FYNNEI. V dropped 4 bases and J dropped 0 bases, with 5 bases sitting between them.

This clone has more than one count but fewer than ten. The rearrangement joins TRBV28 to TRBJ1-5; the D is unclear. CDR1 MDHEN and CDR2 SYDVKM come from the germline V gene. This CDR3 spans 13 amino acids. V was cut by 6 bases and J by 4 bases, with 10 bases left in between. This chain's CDR3 is CASRPPGNQPQHF. CDR3 bases: TGTGCCAGCAGGCCCCCAGGAAATCAGCCCCAGCATTTT.

To note about this clone: Distinct nucleotide sequences in the sample also encode this CDR3. This chain links TRBV30 with TRBJ2-7; D is unresolved. Germline values: CDR1 GTSNPN, CDR2 SVGIG (reference sequence). V was shortened by 1 base and J by 3 bases, with 4 bases between the two germline ends. This CDR3 spans 11 amino acids. The CDR3 region is CAWSASYEQYF. CDR3 DNA: TGTGCCTGGAGTGCCAGCTACGAGCAGTACTTC.

The CDR3 nucleotides read TGTGCCAGCAGTGAAAAAGGCAGAGAAGCTTTCTTT. Translating gives CASSEKGREAFF. The genes are TRBV6-1 and TRBJ1-1; no clear D. Per germline, CDR1 MNHNS and CDR2 SASEGT. Deletions cut 2 bases from V and 8 bases from J, with 9 bases between. CDR3 length: 12 amino acids.

This chain uses TRBV28 with TRBJ1-1; D unresolved. Germline V gene lookup returns CDR1 MDHEN and CDR2 SYDVKM. Between the trimmed V and J ends, which lost 1 base and 5 bases, there was a span of 14 bases. The CDR3 has 15 residues. In DNA form, the CDR3 reads TGTGCCAGCAGTTTATCGCGCCCCTGGGATACTGAAGCTTTCTTT. It yields the protein CASSLSRPWDTEAFF.

This clone was observed a few times. Other DNA sequences from this sample encode an identical CDR3 as well. The rearrangement joins TRBV5-1 to TRBJ2-3, with D uncertain. The germline V gene has CDR1 SGHRS and CDR2 YFSETQ. Trimming pared 2 bases from V and 1 base from J, leaving 5 bases between. This CDR3 has 13 amino acids. CDR3 sequence (DNA): TGCGCCAGCAGCTTCGGTGGCACAGATACGCAGTATTTT. Protein product: CASSFGGTDTQYF. Combining the CDR3 with reference TRBV5-1 and TRBJ2-3 gives the whole variable domain KAGVTQTPRYLIKTRGQQVTLSCSPISGHRSVSWYQQTPGQGLQFLFEYFSETQRNKGNFPGRFSGRQFSNSRSEMNVSTLELGDSALYLCASSFGGTDTQYFGPGTRLTVL.

This chain uses TRBV27 with TRBJ2-7; maybe TRBD2 (7 bases). Germline V gene sequence: CDR1 MNHEY, CDR2 SMNVEV (reference sequence). Between the trimmed V and J ends, which lost 6 bases and 6 bases, there was a span of 15 bases. CDR3 length: 13 residues. The CDR3 protein is CASSSGGVGEQYF. For the CDR3, the DNA is TGTGCCAGCAGCTCGGGGGGCGTAGGCGAGCAGTACTTC.

The chain employs TRBV7-2 and TRBJ2-7, with TRBD1 identical over 11 bases. CDR3 length: 15 amino acids. Germline loops: CDR1 SGHTA, CDR2 FQGNSA. The J segment lost 4 bases and the V segment lost 5 bases, leaving 7 bases of the junction unmatched. CDR3 sequence: CASSLRDRGGYEQYF. The CDR3 DNA is TGTGCCAGCAGCCTAAGGGACAGGGGGGGATACGAGCAGTACTTC.

This sequence joins TRBV11-2 and TRBJ2-3; no definite D call. The CDR3 length is 15 residues. V lost 4 bases to trimming and J lost 0 bases, with 11 bases between them. Germline loops: CDR1 SGHAT, CDR2 FQNNGV. The CDR3 loop is CASSSGVGSTDTQYF. The CDR3 coding sequence is TGTGCCAGCAGCTCCGGAGTGGGGAGCACAGATACGCAGTATTTT.

The chain is built from TRBV5-8 and TRBJ2-1; TRBD2 is a possible D gene (7 bases). This CDR3 has 16 amino acids. The ends were cut back, 4 bases at V and 5 bases at J, with 19 bases in the middle. Germline loops: CDR1 SGHTS, CDR2 YDEGEE. The CDR3 coding sequence is TGTGCCAGCAGCACCTGGCGAGGGGGAGGGGACAATGAGCAGTTCTTC. Protein product: CASSTWRGGGDNEQFF.

The chain joins TRBV6-5 to TRBJ2-6; D is undetermined. Trimming removed 6 bases at V and 0 bases at J, with 9 bases between. This CDR3 contains 15 residues. Germline V gives CDR1 MNHEY, CDR2 SVGAGI. The CDR3 DNA reads as TGTGCCAGCAGGTCAGCCCCCTCTGGGGCCAACGTCCTGACTTTC. Translating it yields CASRSAPSGANVLTF.

Details on this clone: The same CDR3 arises from other DNA sequences in this sample as well. CDR3 loop: CASSQTGLNEKLFF. The CDR3 nucleotides read TGCGCCAGCAGCCAAACGGGGTTAAATGAAAAACTGTTTTTT. The chain recombines TRBV4-1 with TRBJ1-4; D ambiguous. There are 14 residues in the CDR3. Per germline, CDR1 MGHRA and CDR2 YSYEKL. V lost 2 bases and J 5 bases, leaving 9 bases between the germline ends.

The chain uses TRBV5-1 and TRBJ2-7, with 10 bases matching TRBD2. The CDR3 sequence is 16 residues long. Looked up from germline, CDR1 is SGHRS and CDR2 is YFSETQ. The ends lost 1 base at V and 1 base at J; junction bases unmatched: 5. The CDR3 DNA is TGCGCCAGCAGCTTGTACAGCGGGGGGGCGTCCTACGAGCAGTACTTC. Residues: CASSLYSGGASYEQYF.

This clone was counted a single time. The chain joins TRBV28 to TRBJ2-7; TRBD2 matches 7 bases. V lost 4 bases to trimming and J lost 6 bases; unmatched junction nucleotides: 15. Germline V lookup: CDR1 MDHEN, CDR2 SYDVKM. The CDR3 runs to 16 residues. CDR3 residues: CASSSSGGRRGGEQYF. Written as DNA, the CDR3 is TGTGCCAGCAGTTCTTCTGGCGGGAGAAGGGGCGGCGAGCAGTACTTC.

The chain recombines TRBV6-5 with TRBJ1-5; D not resolved. The CDR3 extends over 14 amino acids. CDR1 is MNHEY, CDR2 SVGAGI, per germline. V dropped 5 bases and J dropped 7 bases, with 15 bases sitting between them. In DNA, the CDR3 is TGTGCCAGCAGTGGCGGCCGGAGCGGGCAGCCCCAGCATTTT. It translates to CASSGGRSGQPQHF.

The chain combines TRBV6-4 with TRBJ2-2; D possibly corresponds to TRBD1 (5 bases). CDR3 size: 15 residues. V lost 4 bases and J lost 6, with 15 bases in between. Germline assignment: CDR1 MRHNA and CDR2 SNTAGT. CDR3 loop: CASSAEPGSAGELFF. CDR3 in DNA: TGTGCCAGCAGTGCCGAACCAGGGTCGGCCGGGGAGCTGTTTTTT.

With respect to this clone: A read error is likely, as this CDR3 ends without the conserved phenylalanine or tryptophan. Because the CDR3's place on the DNA is in doubt, the DNA is left out and the CDR3 is given as listed by TCRdb. The chain links TRBV10-3 to TRBJ1-2. The CDR3 sequence runs 10 residues, both termini included. Germline CDR1 is ENHRY and CDR2 is SYGVKD. CDR3 sequence: CATDFRPRIS.

The rearrangement links TRBV7-9 to TRBJ2-2; D unclear. This CDR3 has 16 residues. Between the trimmed V and J ends, which lost 2 bases and 2 bases, there was a span of 12 bases. Germline V gene data show CDR1 as SEHNR and CDR2 as FQNEAQ (reference sequence). The CDR3, as DNA: TGTGCCAGCAGCTTAAAAGCTGGCAGTAACACCGGGGAGCTGTTTTTT. This encodes CASSLKAGSNTGELFF.

This clone was counted once. The V and J genes are TRBV5-4 and TRBJ1-4, with a possible D match to TRBD1 (6 bases). The CDR3 is made up of 17 amino acids. CDR1 is SGHNT, CDR2 YYREEE, per germline (reference sequence). The V end lost 3 bases, the J end lost 4 bases, and 19 bases lay between the germline ends. The CDR3 sequence is CASSSRQALSGNEKLFF. The CDR3 coding sequence is TGTGCCAGCAGCTCCCGACAGGCGTTGAGCGGTAATGAAAAACTGTTTTTT.